One and the same sample provided the 24 T cell receptor beta chains below, sequenced in a study of molecular identifiers for immune sequencing clone quantification. TCRdb called the PCR reads again in MiXCR, with one record for every CDR3 protein. The sample has some 680,000 distinct CDR3 sequences, over 25% seen once; the top ten hold roughly 0.83%. Source material: naive CD8+ T cells from blood, with Jurkat cell RNA spiked in. Subset: FACS-sorted CD8+CD4-CCR7+CD45RA+ naive T cells. Receptors originate from a human donor in good health. Some libraries in this study had Jurkat cell RNA spiked in.

This clonotype was detected many times. V is TRBV13 and J is TRBJ2-5; 12 nucleotides line up with TRBD2. Germline CDR1 PRHDT, CDR2 FYEKMQ (reference sequence). V lost 6 bases and J lost 5; bases outside the gene matches: 10. The CDR3 spans 16 residues. The CDR3 nucleotides are TGTGCCAGCAGTTCACTAGCGGGGGGCCCTACGGAGACCCAGTACTTC. This encodes CASSSLAGGPTETQYF. Complete variable domain (other parts from reference TRBV13 and TRBJ2-5): AAGVIQSPRHLIKEKRETATLKCYPIPRHDTVYWYQQGPGQDPQFLISFYEKMQSDKGSIPDRFSAQQFSDYHSELNMSSLELGDSALYFCASSSLAGGPTETQYFGPGTRLLVL.

With respect to this clonotype: A much larger clone differs from this one at a single base, so this may be a read error. This sequence joins TRBV7-9 and TRBJ1-4, with a weak D call TRBD1 (5 bases). The CDR3 length is 14 residues. V was pared by 7 bases and J by 4 bases, with 13 bases between. CDR1 is SEHNR, CDR2 FQNEAQ, per germline (reference sequence). The DNA for the CDR3 is TGTGCCAGCATCTCGCAGGGAAATAATGAAAAACTGTTTTTT. Amino acid sequence: CASISQGNNEKLFF. The full variable domain, its missing parts supplied by reference TRBV7-9 and TRBJ1-4, is DTGVSQNPRHKITKRGQNVTFRCDPISEHNRLYWYRQTLGQGPEFLTYFQNEAQLEKSRLLSDRFSAERPKGSFSTLEIQRTEQGDSAMYLCASISQGNNEKLFFGSGTQLSVL.

This clonotype has a single count. One base away lies a much larger clone, so this may be a sequencing read error. The rearrangement uses TRBV12-5 and TRBJ1-1; TRBD1 might be the D (5 bases). The CDR3 totals 14 residues. The V end was cut by 1 base, the J end by 4 bases, with 10 bases between. Germline CDR1 LGHNT, CDR2 FRNRAP. The CDR3 protein is CASGLGGESTEAFF. CDR3 in DNA: TGTGCTAGTGGTTTGGGAGGGGAGAGCACTGAAGCTTTCTTT.

This clonotype was observed many times. The chain joins TRBV4-1 to TRBJ2-5; maybe TRBD1 (6 bases). The CDR3 consists of 16 residues. With 4 bases removed from V and 2 bases from J, the gap between germline ends came to 17 bases. Germline CDR1 MGHRA, CDR2 YSYEKL. DNA for the CDR3: TGCGCCAGCAGCCCAGAGGGGGATGTGGGGCAAGAGACCCAGTACTTC. Protein sequence: CASSPEGDVGQETQYF.

This clonotype was seen more than once but under ten times. J is TRBJ1-5 and V is TRBV27; D is uncertain. Trimming cost V 8 bases and J 3 bases, with 11 bases left between them. Germline assignment: CDR1 MNHEY and CDR2 SMNVEV (reference sequence). This CDR3 spans 13 amino acids. The CDR3 region is CASGKGVNQPQHF. The CDR3 bases are TGTGCCAGCGGTAAAGGAGTCAATCAGCCCCAGCATTTT.

There are many counts of this clonotype. The chain joins TRBV20-1 to TRBJ2-7; the D gene is possibly TRBD2 (6 bases). The CDR3 has 13 residues. Trimming removed 4 bases from V and 0 bases from J, with 10 bases in between. Germline CDR1 is DFQATT and CDR2 is SNEGSKA (reference sequence). For the CDR3, the DNA is TGCAGTGCTACTAGCGCCACCTCCTACGAGCAGTACTTC. It encodes CSATSATSYEQYF.

This clonotype has only a few counts. This sequence joins TRBV20-1 and TRBJ2-1; 10 bases align to TRBD1. Germline CDR1 and CDR2: DFQATT and SNEGSKA (reference sequence). The V gene end was trimmed by 3 bases and the J gene end by 7 bases; junction bases not matched to a gene: 12. The length of the CDR3 is 16 residues. The CDR3 coding sequence is TGCAGTGCTAGGATTATAGGACAGGGGGTGAGGAATGAGCAGTTCTTC. It translates to CSARIIGQGVRNEQFF.

In this sample, this clonotype turned up many times. This chain links TRBV28 with TRBJ2-3, with D uncertain. Germline V gene sequence: CDR1 MDHEN, CDR2 SYDVKM. The CDR3 contains 11 residues. V lost 4 bases to trimming and J lost 2 bases, with 1 base between them. The CDR3 DNA follows: TGTGCCAGCAGTTACACAGATACGCAGTATTTT. Amino acid sequence: CASSYTDTQYF. The full variable domain, rest sourced from reference TRBV28 and TRBJ2-3, is DVKVTQSSRYLVKRTGEKVFLECVQDMDHENMFWYRQDPGLGLRLIYFSYDVKMKEKGDIPEGYSVSREKKERFSLILESASTNQTSMYLCASSYTDTQYFGPGTRLTVL.

Points on this clonotype: Being one base from a much bigger clone, this may be a read error. This chain joins TRBV7-6 and TRBJ2-6, with D unresolved. The CDR3 consists of 12 residues. The germline V gene has CDR1 SGHVS and CDR2 FNYEAQ. CDR3: CASSLATAVLPF. CDR3 sequence (DNA): TGTGCCAGCAGCTTAGCTACGGCCGTCCTGCCTTTC.

This clonotype was seen ten or more times. The V and J genes are TRBV7-9 and TRBJ2-5; 7 nucleotides agree with TRBD1. The CDR3 runs 14 residues. Per the germline V gene, CDR1 is SEHNR and CDR2 is FQNEAQ (reference sequence). V lost 0 bases, J lost 3 bases, and 1 base stayed unmatched. As DNA, the CDR3 is TGTGCCAGCAGCTTAGCAGGGGGCAAAGAGACCCAGTACTTC. This translates into CASSLAGGKETQYF.

This clonotype has at least ten counts. This chain joins TRBV15 and TRBJ2-7, with 7 bases fitting TRBD1. The CDR3 contains 13 residues. From germline, CDR1 is LNHNV and CDR2 YYDKDF (reference sequence). The junction had 5 bases not matched to a gene; V was cut back by 5 bases and J by 4 bases. The CDR3 spells CATSEYRGYEQYF. The CDR3 bases are TGTGCCACCAGCGAATACAGGGGTTACGAGCAGTACTTC.

A few counts support this clonotype. The rearrangement uses TRBV4-1 and TRBJ1-2; possibly TRBD1 for D (6 bases). The V end was cut by 4 bases, the J end by 6 bases, with 24 bases between. The CDR3 totals 17 residues. Germline CDR1 reads MGHRA; CDR2 reads YSYEKL. The DNA of the CDR3 is TGCGCCAGCAGCCTAACGGTCGGCAGGGGTGAGTCGGATGGCTACACCTTC. Encoded protein: CASSLTVGRGESDGYTF.

For this clonotype: The CDR3 end shows no conserved phenylalanine or tryptophan, and so a read error is likely. The chain is built from TRBV12-3 or TRBV12-4 and TRBJ1-2, with D unresolved. The CDR3 is 13 amino acids. V was cut by 6 bases and J by 5 bases, with 13 bases left in between. The CDR3 nucleotides read TGTGCCAGCAGCCCTAGGACGGGGTATGGCTACACCATC. It yields the protein CASSPRTGYGYTI.

The chain joins TRBV12-3 or TRBV12-4 to TRBJ2-4; TRBD2 matches at 8 bases. This CDR3 comprises 13 residues. V was pared by 8 bases and J by 3 bases, with 3 bases of the junction left unmatched. The DNA for the CDR3 is TGTGCCAGCTCGGGACTAGGCAAAAACATTCAGTACTTC. Amino acid sequence: CASSGLGKNIQYF.

This clonotype was seen more than once but under ten times. V gene TRBV30 combines with J gene TRBJ2-5, with D perhaps matching TRBD1 or TRBD2 (5 bases each). The V gene's germline CDR1 is GTSNPN and CDR2 SVGIG (reference sequence). Trimming took 1 base from V and 0 from J, leaving 15 bases between them. This CDR3 comprises 16 residues. The DNA of the CDR3 is TGTGCCTGGAGTGAACCGGGACCGACGTACCAAGAGACCCAGTACTTC. This sequence encodes CAWSEPGPTYQETQYF.

This clonotype was seen many times. This sequence joins TRBV2 and TRBJ1-1; no clear D. Germline lookup yields CDR1 SNHLY and CDR2 FYNNEI. Between the trimmed V and J ends, which lost 3 bases and 2 bases, there was a span of 4 bases. This CDR3 region has 12 residues. The CDR3 spells CASSEGNTEAFF. In DNA form, the CDR3 reads TGTGCCAGCAGTGAGGGTAACACTGAAGCTTTCTTT. Full variable domain (rest looked up from reference TRBV2 and TRBJ1-1): EPEVTQTPSHQVTQMGQEVILRCVPISNHLYFYWYRQILGQKVEFLVSFYNNEISEKSEIFDDQFSVERPDGSNFTLKIRSTKLEDSAMYFCASSEGNTEAFFGQGTRLTVV.

Regarding this clonotype: A single base separates this from a much larger clone, so it may be a read error. The chain joins TRBV4-1 to TRBJ2-1, with D perhaps TRBD2 (6 bases). The CDR3 has 13 amino acids. The germline V gene has CDR1 MGHRA and CDR2 YSYEKL. CDR3 in DNA: TGCGCCAACAGCCAAGGAGGGGCCCCCGATCTGGTCTTC. It codes for CANSQGGAPDLVF.

This rearrangement joins TRBV25-1 to TRBJ2-5; D is undetermined. Germline V gives CDR1 MGHDK, CDR2 SYGVNS. The V end lost 10 bases, the J end lost 5 bases, and 11 bases lay between the germline ends. The CDR3 extends over 11 amino acids. CDR3 sequence reads: CATSRRETQYF. Here the CDR3 DNA reads TGTGCCACTTCACGCAGGGAGACCCAGTACTTC.

This sequence joins TRBV7-9 and TRBJ2-7, with D possibly being TRBD2 (5 bases). The CDR3 consists of 14 residues. V was trimmed by 4 bases and J by 2 bases, leaving 12 bases between them. The germline V gene has CDR1 SEHNR and CDR2 FQNEAQ (reference sequence). The CDR3 region is CASSSDYRAYEQYF. DNA of the CDR3: TGTGCCAGCAGCTCCGACTACAGAGCCTACGAGCAGTACTTC.

The table lists this clonotype with many counts. The rearrangement joins TRBV29-1 to TRBJ2-3; a weak D match, TRBD1 (6 bases). Trimming shortened V by 5 bases and J by 2 bases, and 11 bases separated the two germline ends. Per germline, CDR1 SQVTM and CDR2 ANQGSEA. The CDR3 runs to 13 residues. Here the CDR3 reads CSVRTEITDTQYF. In DNA form, the CDR3 reads TGCAGCGTTCGGACAGAAATCACAGATACGCAGTATTTT.

The chain couples TRBV12-3 or TRBV12-4 to TRBJ1-1; unclear D gene. The CDR3 consists of 14 residues. V dropped 3 bases and J dropped 3 bases, with 11 bases sitting between them. CDR3 nucleotide sequence: TGTGCCAGCAGTTTTAGGCAGGCGGACACTGAAGCTTTCTTT. It codes for CASSFRQADTEAFF.

This clonotype turned up a few times. The chain recombines TRBV13 with TRBJ1-2, with 8 bases lining up with TRBD1. CDR3 length: 14 residues. After removal of 3 bases from V and 4 bases from J, the junction contained 4 bases not matched to a gene. Germline CDR1 is PRHDT and CDR2 is FYEKMQ (reference sequence). The CDR3 DNA follows: TGTGCCAGCAGCTTCAGGGGGCACCGCTATGGCTACACCTTC. This gives the protein CASSFRGHRYGYTF.

This clonotype was counted only a few times. The chain is built from TRBV19 and TRBJ2-1, with D perhaps TRBD1 or TRBD2 (5 bases each). CDR1 LNHDA and CDR2 SQIVND come from the germline V gene (reference sequence). V gave up 8 bases and J gave up 5 bases, with 16 bases separating them. The CDR3 loop spans 14 amino acids. CDR3 DNA: TGTGCCAGTGGTGTTTTCGGGACGGACAATGAGCAGTTCTTC. Its translation is CASGVFGTDNEQFF.

The genes are TRBV12-3 or TRBV12-4 and TRBJ2-4, with 13 bases aligning to TRBD2. J was trimmed by 10 bases and V by 6 bases; bases with no gene match: 9. This CDR3 region has 15 residues. Here the CDR3 reads CASSPGGLAGLIQYF. The CDR3 coding sequence is TGTGCCAGCAGCCCAGGGGGACTAGCGGGGTTGATTCAGTACTTC.